This T cell receptor beta chain derives from a study of blood T cell repertoires in COVID-19. The wider study: The study drew acute and convalescent COVID-19 samples from the United States, Italy and Spain.

Germline trimming cut 5 bases from V and 4 bases from J; bases unmatched to any gene: 6. CDR1 SGHRS and CDR2 YFSETQ come from the germline V gene. This CDR3 region has 14 residues. TCRdb's table, derived via immunoSEQ multiplex PCR, lists solely in-frame clones and lacks some. The sample includes about 150,000 clones, roughly 83% of them seen just once. Sequences were obtained from peripheral blood. The chain carries TRBV5-1 and TRBJ2-3; 8 bases line up with TRBD1. The sequence derives from a woman aged 55 to 70 with acute or convalescent COVID-19. The CDR3 DNA reads TGCGCCAGCAGTAGGACAGGGATCCCAGATACGCAGTATTTT. Translating it yields CASSRTGIPDTQYF.